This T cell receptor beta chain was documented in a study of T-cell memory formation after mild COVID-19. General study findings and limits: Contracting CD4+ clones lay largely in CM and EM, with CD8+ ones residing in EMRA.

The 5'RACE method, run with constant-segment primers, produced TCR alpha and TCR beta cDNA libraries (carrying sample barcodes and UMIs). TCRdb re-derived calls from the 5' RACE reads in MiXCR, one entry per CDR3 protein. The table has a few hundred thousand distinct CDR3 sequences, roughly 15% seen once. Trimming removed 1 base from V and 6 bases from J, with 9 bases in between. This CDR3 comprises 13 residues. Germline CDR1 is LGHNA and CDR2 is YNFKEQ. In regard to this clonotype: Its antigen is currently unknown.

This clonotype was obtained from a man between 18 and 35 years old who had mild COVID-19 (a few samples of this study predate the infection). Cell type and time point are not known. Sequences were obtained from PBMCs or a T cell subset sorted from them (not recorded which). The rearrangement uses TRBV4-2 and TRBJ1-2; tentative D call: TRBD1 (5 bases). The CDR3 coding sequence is TGTGCCAGCAGCCAAGTGGGGGGAGATGGCTACACCTTC. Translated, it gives CASSQVGGDGYTF.